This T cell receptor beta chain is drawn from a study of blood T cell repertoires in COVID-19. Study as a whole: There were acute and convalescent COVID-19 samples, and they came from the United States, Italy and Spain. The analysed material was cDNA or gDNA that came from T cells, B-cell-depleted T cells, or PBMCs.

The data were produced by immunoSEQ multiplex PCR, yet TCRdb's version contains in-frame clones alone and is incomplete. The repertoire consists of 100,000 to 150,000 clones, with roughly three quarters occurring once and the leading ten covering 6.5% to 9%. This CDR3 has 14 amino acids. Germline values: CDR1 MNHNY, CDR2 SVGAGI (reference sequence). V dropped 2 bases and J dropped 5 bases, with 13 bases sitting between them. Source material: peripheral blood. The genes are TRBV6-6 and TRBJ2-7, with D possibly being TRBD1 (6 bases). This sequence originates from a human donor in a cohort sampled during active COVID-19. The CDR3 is CASSYVQGKDEQYF. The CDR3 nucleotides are TGTGCCAGCAGTTACGTTCAGGGGAAGGACGAGCAGTACTTC.